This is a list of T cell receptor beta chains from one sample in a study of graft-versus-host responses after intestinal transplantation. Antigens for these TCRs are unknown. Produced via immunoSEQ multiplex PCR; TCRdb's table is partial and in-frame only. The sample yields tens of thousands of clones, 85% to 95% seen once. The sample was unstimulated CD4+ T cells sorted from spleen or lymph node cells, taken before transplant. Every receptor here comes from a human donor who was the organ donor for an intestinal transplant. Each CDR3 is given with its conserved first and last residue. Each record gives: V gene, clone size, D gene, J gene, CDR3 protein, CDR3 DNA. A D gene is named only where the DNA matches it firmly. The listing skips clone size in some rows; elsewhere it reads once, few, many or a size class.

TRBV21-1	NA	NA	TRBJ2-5	CASNSRDRFQETQYF	TGTGCCAGCAACAGCCGGGACAGGTTTCAAGAGACCCAGTACTTC
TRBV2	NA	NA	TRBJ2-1	CASRQDPGQGRDEQFF	TGTGCCAGCAGACAAGACCCGGGACAAGGGCGGGATGAGCAGTTCTTC
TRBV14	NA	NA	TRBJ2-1	CASSQLAESSYNEQFF	TGTGCCAGCAGCCAATTAGCGGAAAGCTCCTACAATGAGCAGTTCTTC
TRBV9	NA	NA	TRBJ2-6	CASSAPSGANVLTF	TGTGCCAGCAGCGCCCCTTCTGGGGCCAACGTCCTGACTTTC
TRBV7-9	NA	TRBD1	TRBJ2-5	CASSPGQGAQETQYF	TGTGCCAGCAGCCCGGGCCAGGGGGCGCAAGAGACCCAGTACTTC
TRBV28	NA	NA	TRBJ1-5	CASIGQKNQPQHF	TGTGCCAGCATAGGACAGAAGAATCAGCCCCAGCATTTT
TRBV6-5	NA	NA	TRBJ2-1	CASSMGNEQFF	TGTGCCAGCAGCATGGGGAATGAGCAGTTCTTC
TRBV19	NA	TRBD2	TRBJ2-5	CASSIESGGTQETQYF	TGTGCCAGTAGTATAGAAAGCGGGGGAACCCAAGAGACCCAGTACTTC
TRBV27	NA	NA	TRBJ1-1	CASSFLGDRTEAFF	TGTGCCAGCAGTTTTTTAGGAGATCGAACTGAAGCTTTCTTT
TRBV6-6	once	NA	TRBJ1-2	CASRDDAGYTF	TGTGCCAGCAGGGACGACGCTGGCTACACCTTC
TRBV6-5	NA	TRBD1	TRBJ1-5	CASSRTGQNQPQHF	TGTGCCAGCAGTCGGACAGGGCAAAATCAGCCCCAGCATTTT
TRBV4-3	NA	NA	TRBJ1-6	CASSQDSAVGNSPLHF	TGCGCCAGCAGCCAAGATTCTGCAGTAGGTAATTCACCCCTCCACTTT
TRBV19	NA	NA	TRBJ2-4	CASSRAKNIQYF	TGTGCCAGTAGCAGGGCCAAAAACATTCAGTACTTC
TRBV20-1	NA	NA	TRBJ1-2	CSAREDGYTF	TGCAGTGCTAGAGAGGATGGCTACACCTTC
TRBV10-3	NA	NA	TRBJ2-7	CAIAREYEQYF	TGTGCCATCGCCAGGGAGTACGAGCAGTACTTC
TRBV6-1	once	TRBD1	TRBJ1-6	CASSEEPWQTGTNSPLHF	TGTGCCAGCAGTGAAGAGCCATGGCAGACAGGGACGAATTCACCCCTCCACTTT
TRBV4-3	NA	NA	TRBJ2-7	CASSQEDGGRYEQYF	TGCGCCAGCAGCCAAGAAGACGGGGGGCGCTACGAGCAGTACTTC
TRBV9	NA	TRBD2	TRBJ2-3	CASSVDPPGGGGDTQYF	TGTGCCAGCAGCGTAGACCCCCCCGGCGGGGGGGGAGATACGCAGTATTTT
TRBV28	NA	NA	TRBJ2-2	CASSFLGELFF	TGTGCCAGCAGTTTCCTCGGGGAGCTGTTTTTT
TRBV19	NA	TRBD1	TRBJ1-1	CASMGDRAGDTEAFF	TGTGCCAGTATGGGGGACAGGGCAGGTGACACTGAAGCTTTCTTT
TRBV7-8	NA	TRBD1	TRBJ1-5	CASSPGQGDYSNQPQHF	TGTGCCAGCAGCCCTGGACAGGGCGATTATAGCAATCAGCCCCAGCATTTT
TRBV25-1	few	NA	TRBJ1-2	CASSDNGFFYGYTF	TGTGCCAGCAGTGATAATGGGTTTTTCTATGGCTACACCTTC
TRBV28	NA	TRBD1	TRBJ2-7	CASSSIRDRANEQYF	TGTGCCAGCAGTTCGATACGGGACAGGGCGAACGAGCAGTACTTC
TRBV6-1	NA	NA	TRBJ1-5	CASSEAGQNQPQHF	TGTGCCAGCAGTGAAGCTGGCCAGAATCAGCCCCAGCATTTT
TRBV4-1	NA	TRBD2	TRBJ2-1	CASSQETSGLYNEQFF	TGCGCCAGCAGCCAAGAGACTAGCGGACTCTACAATGAGCAGTTCTTC
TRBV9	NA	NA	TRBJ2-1	CASSAFEGGEQFF	TGTGCCAGCAGCGCCTTCGAGGGGGGTGAGCAGTTCTTC
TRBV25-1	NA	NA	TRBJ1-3	CASSAWTRSGNTIYF	TGTGCCAGCAGTGCCTGGACACGCTCTGGAAACACCATATATTTT
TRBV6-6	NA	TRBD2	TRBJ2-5	CASRHRGLAGGETQYF	TGTGCCAGCAGACACCGTGGGCTAGCGGGGGGAGAGACCCAGTACTTC
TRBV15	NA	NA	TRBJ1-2	CATSRDRNQEIIWGYTF	TGTGCCACCAGCAGAGATCGGAACCAGGAAATCATATGGGGCTACACCTTC
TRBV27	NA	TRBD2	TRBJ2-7	CASSFVSGTSGVREYF	TGTGCCAGCAGTTTTGTATCCGGGACTAGCGGGGTTCGGGAGTACTTC
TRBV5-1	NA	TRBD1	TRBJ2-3	CASSSTGQGASDTQYF	TGCGCCAGCAGCTCCACGGGACAGGGGGCGTCGGATACGCAGTATTTT
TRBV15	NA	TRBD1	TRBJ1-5	CATRNLSGQGNQPQHF	TGTGCCACCAGAAACCTTAGCGGACAGGGCAATCAGCCCCAGCATTTT
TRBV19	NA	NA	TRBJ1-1	CASSWLTREAFF	TGTGCCAGTAGTTGGCTTACCCGTGAAGCTTTCTTT